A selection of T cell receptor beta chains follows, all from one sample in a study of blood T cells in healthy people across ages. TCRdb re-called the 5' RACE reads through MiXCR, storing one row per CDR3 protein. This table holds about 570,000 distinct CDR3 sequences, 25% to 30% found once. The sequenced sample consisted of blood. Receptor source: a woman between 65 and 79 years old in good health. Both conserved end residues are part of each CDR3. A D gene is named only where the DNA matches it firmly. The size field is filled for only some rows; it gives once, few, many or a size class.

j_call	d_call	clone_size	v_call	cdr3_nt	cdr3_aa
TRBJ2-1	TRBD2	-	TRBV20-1	TGCAGTCTCAGCGGGGGGGCGGAGTCCAATGAGCAGTTCTTC	CSLSGGAESNEQFF
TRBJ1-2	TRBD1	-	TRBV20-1	TGCAGTGCTAGAGATGCCCGACAGGGACGGACTAACTATGGCTACACCTTC	CSARDARQGRTNYGYTF
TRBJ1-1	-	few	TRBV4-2	TGTGCCAGCAGCCGATACAGGGAAGGTCGGACTGAAGCTTTCTTT	CASSRYREGRTEAFF
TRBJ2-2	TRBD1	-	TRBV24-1	TGTGCCACCAGTCAAGGGACAGGGGTCACCGGGGAGCTGTTTTTT	CATSQGTGVTGELFF
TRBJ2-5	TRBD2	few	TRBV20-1	TGCAGTGCCCAGGGGCTAGCGGGGGGAAGAGGGACCCAGTACTTC	CSAQGLAGGRGTQYF
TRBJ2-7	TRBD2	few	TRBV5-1	TGCGCCAGCAGCTTAAGCCCGGGACTAGCGGGGGGCAACTACGAGCAGTACTTC	CASSLSPGLAGGNYEQYF
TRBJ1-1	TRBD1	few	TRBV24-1	TGTGCCACCAGTGATGGACAGGCTGGAGCTTTCTTT	CATSDGQAGAFF
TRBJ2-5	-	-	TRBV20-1	TGCAGTGCTAGAGATCGAGGAGACCTTACCCAAGAGACCCAGTACTTC	CSARDRGDLTQETQYF
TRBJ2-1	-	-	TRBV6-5	TGTGCCACTCGGGGCTCCTACAATGAGCAGTTCTTC	CATRGSYNEQFF
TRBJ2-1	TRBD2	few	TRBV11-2	TGTGCCAGCAGCAGCCGGACTAGTTATGGCAATGAGCAGTTCTTC	CASSSRTSYGNEQFF
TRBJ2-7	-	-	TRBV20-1	TGCAGTGCTAGTCGTACAGGGATGGGGTCTTACGAGCAGTACTTC	CSASRTGMGSYEQYF
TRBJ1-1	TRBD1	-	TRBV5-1	TGCGCCAGCAGCTATCGTGACAGGGGCGCCCAGGGGGGCACTGAAGCTTTCTTT	CASSYRDRGAQGGTEAFF
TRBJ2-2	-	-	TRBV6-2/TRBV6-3	TGTACCAGCAGTTACGGCGGACTCTCGAACACCGGGGAGCTGTTTTTT	CTSSYGGLSNTGELFF
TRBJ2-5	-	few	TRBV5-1	TGCGCCAGCGAAGTCCAGGGGGGAGATACCCAGTACTTC	CASEVQGGDTQYF
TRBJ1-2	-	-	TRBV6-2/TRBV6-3	TGTGCCAGCAGTCCCGTATCCGGGACACACTATGGCTACACCTTC	CASSPVSGTHYGYTF
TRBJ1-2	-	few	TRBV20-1	TGCAGTGCTAGTAGCGGGCAGAACTATGGCTACACCTTC	CSASSGQNYGYTF
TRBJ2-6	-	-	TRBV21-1	TGTGCCAGCAGCAAAGCGGAACAGGGGGTCCGTGGGGCCAACGTCCTGACTTTC	CASSKAEQGVRGANVLTF
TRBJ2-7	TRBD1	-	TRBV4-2	TGTGCCAGCAGCCAAGGCATGGACAGGAGAGCCTACGAGCAGTACTTC	CASSQGMDRRAYEQYF
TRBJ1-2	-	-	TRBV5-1	TGCGCCAGCAGCTTGGAAGGAGGGCCGGGGGGCTACACCTTC	CASSLEGGPGGYTF
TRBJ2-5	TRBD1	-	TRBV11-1	TGTGCCAGCAACTGGCTGACAGGGGGCGAGATACCGCAGTACTTC	CASNWLTGGEIPQYF
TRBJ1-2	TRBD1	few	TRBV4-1	TGCGCCAGCAGCCAGACCGGGACAGTCCGTCAGGGCACCTTC	CASSQTGTVRQGTF
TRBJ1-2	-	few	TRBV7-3	TGTGCCAGCGGACAGCCCTACGAGGATGGCTACACCTTC	CASGQPYEDGYTF
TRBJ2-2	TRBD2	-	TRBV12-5	TGTGCTAGCCGAAACATTCTAGCGGGGGGGAACACCGGGGAGCTGTTTTTT	CASRNILAGGNTGELFF
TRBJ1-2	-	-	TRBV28	TGTGCCAGCTCACAGCAGTTCTATGGCTACACCTTC	CASSQQFYGYTF
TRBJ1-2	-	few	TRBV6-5	TGTGCCAGCAGTTACTCGGTGGGACCTTATGGCTACACCTTC	CASSYSVGPYGYTF
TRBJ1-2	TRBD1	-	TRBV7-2	TGTGCCAGCAGCTTAGGGACCGGGACAGGAATTCCGTATGGCTACACCTTC	CASSLGTGTGIPYGYTF
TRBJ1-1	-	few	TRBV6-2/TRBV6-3	TGTGCCAGCAGTCTGGTTACATCAGGCTCGGGTGAAGCTTTCTTT	CASSLVTSGSGEAFF
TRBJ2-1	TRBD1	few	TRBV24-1	TGTGCCACCAGTGAGAGGACAGGGGGAAGGGATGAGCAGTTCTTC	CATSERTGGRDEQFF
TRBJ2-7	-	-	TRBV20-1	TGCAGTGCTCGGGAAGGGGGGCGGCCTTACGAGCAGTACTTC	CSAREGGRPYEQYF
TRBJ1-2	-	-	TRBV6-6	TGTGCCAGCAGTTGGAGTCGGGAAGGGAATGGCTACACCTTC	CASSWSREGNGYTF